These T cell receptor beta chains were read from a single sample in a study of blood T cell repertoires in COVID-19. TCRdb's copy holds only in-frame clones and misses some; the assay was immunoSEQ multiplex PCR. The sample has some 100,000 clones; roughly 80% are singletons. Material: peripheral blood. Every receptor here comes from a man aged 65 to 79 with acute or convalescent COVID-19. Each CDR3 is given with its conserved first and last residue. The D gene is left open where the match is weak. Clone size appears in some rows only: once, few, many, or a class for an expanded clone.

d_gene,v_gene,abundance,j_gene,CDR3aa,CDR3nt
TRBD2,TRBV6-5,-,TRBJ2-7,CASSYSWGGSYEQYF,TGTGCCAGCAGTTACTCGTGGGGGGGGTCCTACGAGCAGTACTTC
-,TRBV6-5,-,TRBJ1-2,CASSYRGFPTPLGYTF,TGTGCCAGCAGTTACAGGGGGTTTCCAACCCCCCTGGGCTACACCTTC
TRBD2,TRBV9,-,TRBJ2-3,CASSAGLAPNPQYF,TGTGCCAGCAGCGCTGGACTAGCACCAAATCCGCAGTATTTT
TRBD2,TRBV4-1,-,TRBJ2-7,CASSLNGLVGYEQYF,TGCGCCAGCAGCCTAAACGGACTAGTCGGTTACGAGCAGTACTTC
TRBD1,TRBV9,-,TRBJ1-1,CASSVQGEGTEAFF,TGTGCCAGCAGCGTACAGGGGGAAGGCACTGAAGCTTTCTTT
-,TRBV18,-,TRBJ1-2,CASSPAGKDYGYTF,TGTGCCAGCTCACCGGCAGGGAAGGACTATGGCTACACCTTC
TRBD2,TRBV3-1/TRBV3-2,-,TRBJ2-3,CASSQDRAGGPADTQYF,TGTGCCAGCAGCCAAGATCGAGCGGGAGGGCCAGCTGATACGCAGTATTTT
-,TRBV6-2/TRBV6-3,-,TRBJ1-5,CASSPGNRNQPQHF,TGTGCCAGCAGTCCCGGCAACAGAAATCAGCCCCAGCATTTT
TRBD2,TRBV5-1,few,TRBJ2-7,CASSYATSGPTYEQYF,TGCGCCAGCAGCTACGCCACTAGCGGGCCCACGTACGAGCAGTACTTC
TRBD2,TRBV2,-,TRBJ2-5,CASSPGTSVETQYF,TGTGCCAGCAGTCCCGGGACTAGTGTGGAGACCCAGTACTTC
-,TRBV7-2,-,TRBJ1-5,CASSLAYQGGQPQHF,TGTGCCAGCAGCTTAGCGTACCAGGGCGGACAGCCCCAGCATTTT
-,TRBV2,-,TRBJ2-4,CASSQGRDIQYF,TGTGCCAGCAGTCAGGGCAGGGACATTCAGTACTTC
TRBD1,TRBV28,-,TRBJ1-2,CASSPGQGADGYTF,TGTGCCAGCAGTCCCGGACAGGGGGCAGATGGCTACACCTTC
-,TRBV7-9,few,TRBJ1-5,CASSQTGNQPQHF,TGTGCCAGCAGCCAAACAGGGAATCAGCCCCAGCATTTT
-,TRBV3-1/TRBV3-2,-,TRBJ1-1,CASSHVDTEAFF,TGTGCCAGCAGCCACGTCGACACTGAAGCTTTCTTT